This entry concerns a single T cell receptor beta chain. The data stem from a study of blood T cell repertoires in COVID-19. The CDR3 totals 16 residues. V was shortened by 5 bases and J by 3 bases, with 19 bases between the two germline ends. Looked up from germline, CDR1 is LNHDA and CDR2 is SQIVND (reference sequence). Method: immunoSEQ multiplex PCR; TCRdb's copy keeps in-frame clones and lacks some. This sample has hundreds of thousands of clones, with approximately 90% found just once. Material: peripheral blood. This clonotype was sampled from a woman aged 18-30 years with acute or convalescent COVID-19. The chain carries TRBV19 and TRBJ1-2, with D possibly being TRBD1 (6 bases). CDR3 sequence (DNA): TGTGCCAGTAGTCCGCAAGGCGGACAGACCTACTATGGCTACACCTTC. Its protein product is CASSPQGGQTYYGYTF.